What follows is one TCR beta chain and its context. Fresh-frozen tumor tissue and more than two years of survival data were available for all. This CDR3 has 14 residues. Deletions cut 10 bases from V and 4 bases from J, with 19 bases between. Looked up from germline, CDR1 is WSHSY and CDR2 is SAAADI. Primers: 60 V beta forward and 13 J beta reverse. Clones were read by immunoSEQ multiplex PCR, and TCRdb kept only the in-frame ones, dropping some. The data hold just under 85,000 clones, with around 90% observed a single time. The sample is drawn from a study of glioma-infiltrating T cells after dendritic cell vaccination.

This receptor was taken from a human donor with glioblastoma. The chain carries TRBV10-2 and TRBJ1-1; no reliable D call. The source was blood, collected before dendritic cell vaccination. DNA of the CDR3: TGCGCCACCACCTTTGGGGTTGGGAGCACTGAAGCTTTCTTT. Protein sequence: CATTFGVGSTEAFF.